The source of this T cell receptor beta chain is a study of blood T cell repertoires in COVID-19. J was trimmed by 0 bases and V by 6 bases; bases with no gene match: 4. The germline V gene encodes CDR1 MDHEN and CDR2 SYDVKM. The CDR3 totals 14 residues. In the original analysis: It was from reference gene primer amplification that nucleated cell counts were estimated. Measured with immunoSEQ multiplex PCR; TCRdb has only the in-frame clones, and not every one. For V, J and clone size, that table is used; D and trimming come from the DNA. The sample holds about 330,000 clones, more than 70% seen once.

This receptor was identified in a woman aged 50 to 60 with acute or convalescent COVID-19. The chain couples TRBV28 to TRBJ1-2, with 7 positions matching TRBD1. Sequenced input: peripheral blood. The CDR3 sequence: CASRPGGPNYGYTF. The CDR3 DNA sequence: TGTGCCAGCAGGCCAGGGGGACCTAACTATGGCTACACCTTC.